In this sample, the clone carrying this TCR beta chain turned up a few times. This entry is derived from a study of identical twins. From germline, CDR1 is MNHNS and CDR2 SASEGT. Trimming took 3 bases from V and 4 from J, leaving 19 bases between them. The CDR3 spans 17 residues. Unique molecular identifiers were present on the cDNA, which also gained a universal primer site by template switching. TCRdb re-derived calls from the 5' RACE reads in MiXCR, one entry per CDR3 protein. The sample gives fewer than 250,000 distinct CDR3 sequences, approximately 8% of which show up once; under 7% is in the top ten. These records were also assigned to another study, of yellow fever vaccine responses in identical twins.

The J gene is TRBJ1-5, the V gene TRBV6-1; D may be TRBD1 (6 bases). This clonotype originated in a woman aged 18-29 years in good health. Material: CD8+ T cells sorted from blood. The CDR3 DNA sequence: TGTGCCAGCAGTGAGAGGGGGGGGACACCAGGTAATCAGCCCCAGCATTTT. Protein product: CASSERGGTPGNQPQHF.